This note documents a single T cell receptor beta chain sequence. As processed by the authors: Amplification with reference gene primers provided the estimates of nucleated cell counts. The method was immunoSEQ multiplex PCR; TCRdb's version includes in-frame clones alone and lacks a portion of them. The DNA gave D and trimming, while V, J and clone size come from that table. Among about 58,000 clones listed, about 84% were seen once. The data were taken from a study of blood T cell repertoires in COVID-19. Study overall: Acute-phase and convalescent COVID-19 samples originated in the United States, Italy and Spain. Sources were T cells, B-cell-depleted T cells, or PBMCs; the material itself was cDNA or gDNA.

The germline V gene encodes CDR1 KGHDR and CDR2 SFDVKD. Germline trimming cut 6 bases from V and 4 bases from J; bases unmatched to any gene: 8. CDR3 length equals 16 residues. The chain combines TRBV24-1 with TRBJ1-5; 10 bases map to TRBD1. The clonotype comes from a man between 40 and 49 years old with active COVID-19. Input material: peripheral blood. The chain's CDR3 is CATSPRDRGLNQPQHF. The CDR3 nucleotides read TGTGCCACCAGTCCTCGGGACAGGGGCCTTAATCAGCCCCAGCATTTT.